The rows below give T cell receptor beta chains drawn from one sample of a study of blood T cell repertoires in COVID-19. Method: immunoSEQ multiplex PCR; TCRdb's copy keeps in-frame clones and lacks some. Among 250,000 to 300,000 clones listed, 83% were seen once. The sample taken for sequencing was peripheral blood. The receptors stem from a man older than 75 with acute or convalescent COVID-19. The conserved cysteine and the conserved F or W are not part of the CDR3 here. The size field is filled for only some rows; it gives once, few, many or a size class.

V: TRBV6-6; size: few; CDR3: ASSPPGQGPRGTYEQY
V: TRBV30; size: .; CDR3: AWATRDRMTGELF
V: TRBV29-1; size: .; CDR3: SVVGGDFSGNTIY
V: TRBV28; size: .; CDR3: ASSFYGTTSTDTQY
V: TRBV27; size: once; CDR3: ASSSYYEQY
V: TRBV25-1; size: .; CDR3: ASSSLETQY
V: TRBV7-9; size: .; CDR3: ASSMTTGSSSYEQY
V: TRBV10-3; size: once; CDR3: AISEQGNYGYT
V: TRBV6-5; size: .; CDR3: ASKGGRGYT
V: TRBV5-1; size: .; CDR3: ASSRSLGGKETQY
V: TRBV2; size: .; CDR3: ASSPQGFYGYT
V: TRBV5-1; size: .; CDR3: ASSRGTNYNEQF
V: TRBV5-1; size: few; CDR3: ASSLYGTSVYEQF
V: TRBV6-5; size: .; CDR3: ASSLAGGPYNEQF
V: TRBV6-6; size: .; CDR3: ASSPTGRRTGNYGYT
V: TRBV6-1; size: .; CDR3: ASSVRGRLFGGQETQY
V: TRBV29-1; size: .; CDR3: SVRGSSYNSPLH
V: TRBV29-1; size: .; CDR3: SVERQGPETQY
V: TRBV5-6; size: .; CDR3: ASSLFWTRGETQY
V: TRBV6-5; size: few; CDR3: ASPTGLGNTIY
V: TRBV10-1; size: .; CDR3: ASSEGPLGAF
V: TRBV5-1; size: .; CDR3: ASSGRGQGDTEAF
V: TRBV15; size: .; CDR3: ATSRDRRGNEQF
V: TRBV24-1; size: .; CDR3: ATSDPADGSTSGQY
V: TRBV5-1; size: .; CDR3: ASSPGDLGETQY
V: TRBV18; size: .; CDR3: ASSPKQGMRDEQY
V: TRBV28; size: .; CDR3: ASSLRDRVGEQF
V: TRBV10-2; size: .; CDR3: ASRRTGGFTDTQY
V: TRBV12-3/TRBV12-4; size: .; CDR3: ASSFASQETQY
V: TRBV9; size: few; CDR3: ASSETPWEENSPLH
V: TRBV6-5; size: .; CDR3: ASSSTGAGNTIY
V: TRBV5-1; size: .; CDR3: ASSPNGGTSSPGGELF
V: TRBV28; size: few; CDR3: ASRSWDRGKSQPQH
V: TRBV19; size: .; CDR3: ASSISGATNEKLF
V: TRBV5-6; size: few; CDR3: ASSLRTGLAAF
V: TRBV7-2; size: .; CDR3: ASSLAGGQPQH
V: TRBV27; size: .; CDR3: ASSLVLGQGYNEQF
V: TRBV28; size: few; CDR3: ASSTSGTGIYEQY
V: TRBV7-7; size: .; CDR3: ASSLGSGQETQY